This T cell receptor (beta chain) was profiled in a study of human T cells and chemical hapten exposure. Across the whole study: In the roughly 25-week study, patients were dosed weekly with diphenylcyclopropenone on the scalp throughout.

Time point given: pre-sensitization, week 0. The treatment denotes: therapeutic diphenylcyclopropenone sensitization with weekly scalp DPC. Unfractionated whole blood served as the source for total RNA extraction. The study's findings and limits: Donors had alopecia, so their immune response may differ from healthy people's. It was expanded TCRs that formed significantly more large CDR3 similarity clusters than controls did.

The CDR3 has 12 residues. The trim removed 6 bases at V and 3 bases at J, leaving 4 bases unmatched. Germline CDR1 is SQVTM and CDR2 is ANQGSEA. TCRdb re-analysed the RACE reads in MiXCR, keeping a single row per CDR3 protein. The data hold around 350,000 distinct CDR3 sequences, with around 5.5% observed a single time. To note about this clonotype: The antigen is undetermined.

The V and J genes are TRBV29-1 and TRBJ1-2, with 7 bases that match TRBD1. This clonotype was obtained from a woman aged 18-29 years with alopecia areata. Some clones in this sample may be carry-over from other donors' samples. The material was whole blood, obtained in connection with sensitization to the hapten diphenylcyclopropenone (DPC). In nucleotides, the CDR3 is TGCAGCGTCTATGGGACAGACTATGGCTACACCTTC. Protein product: CSVYGTDYGYTF.